The text below deals with one T cell receptor (beta chain). Its antigen is unknown. The CDR3 has 13 residues. After removal of 2 bases from V and 10 bases from J, the junction contained 7 bases not matched to a gene. This record belongs to a study of T cells after yellow fever vaccination. Study at large: Libraries from low-cell-number fractions were prepared with the SMART-Seq v4 Ultra Low Input RNA kit.

TCRdb reanalysed the 5' RACE reads using MiXCR and keeps one entry per CDR3 protein. The repertoire includes about 340,000 distinct CDR3 sequences, roughly an eighth of them detected once, and 2.5% to 4% sits in the top ten. Study-wide points: Most primary-vaccination clones recurred post-booster (nearly 98% CD4, about 90% CD8).

This chain links TRBV12-3 or TRBV12-4 with TRBJ2-7, with TRBD2 matching over 8 bases. This specimen was CD4+ T cells sorted from PBMCs, taken 15 days after the yellow fever booster vaccination. The source is a man aged 18 to 30 who received the YFV17D yellow fever vaccine. The CDR3 DNA follows: TGTGCCAGCAGTTTACGGGGGCGGGGGGACCAGTACGTC. Residues: CASSLRGRGDQYV.